The 25 T cell receptor beta chains below come from one sample, sequenced in a study of cytomegalovirus exposure and HLA in healthy donors (dated by TCRdb to about 2017). Receptor amplification or capture employed the immunoSEQ multiplex PCR assay. For the multiplex PCR, a mixture combining 60 forward primers for TCR Vbeta segments and 13 reverse primers for TCR Jbeta segments was used. Sourced from immuneACCESS, this table was stored by TCRdb with only in-frame sequences that have V and J called. A share of the clones is absent; for the studies checked, an unresolved V gene accounts for under half, and the remainder has no known explanation. Here the sample has approximately 100,000 clones; around four fifths occur a single time. The top ten clones comprise approximately 2% of the sample. Sequenced material: PBMCs. The receptors originated from a woman aged 40 to 55 in good health and CMV-seronegative.

The chain recombines TRBV27 with TRBJ2-1; weak D call: TRBD1 (5 bases). The CDR3 runs 18 residues. In germline, CDR1 is MNHEY, CDR2 SMNVEV (reference sequence). The V gene lost 2 bases and the J gene lost 4 bases, with 21 bases spanning the gap. The chain's CDR3 is CASSLQGTVLGQYNEQFF. As DNA, the CDR3 is TGTGCCAGCAGTTTACAGGGTACTGTATTGGGCCAGTACAATGAGCAGTTCTTC.

This chain links TRBV18 with TRBJ1-4, with 7 bases matching TRBD1. CDR1 and CDR2 from the germline V gene are KGHSH and LQKENI. J gave up 5 bases and V 8 bases, and 5 bases lay outside the gene matches. CDR3 length: 13 amino acids. The CDR3 region has the DNA TGTGCCAGCCAGGGGGGCATGAATGAAAAACTGTTTTTT. Protein: CASQGGMNEKLFF.

This clone was found once. The chain is built from TRBV7-2 and TRBJ2-7; tentative D call: TRBD2 (5 bases). The length of the CDR3 is 15 residues. V gave up 5 bases and J gave up 3 bases, with 17 bases separating them. CDR1 is SGHTA and CDR2 is FQGNSA in the germline V gene. The chain's CDR3 is CASSESGSLFYEQYF. The CDR3 DNA reads TGTGCCAGCAGCGAAAGCGGCAGCCTTTTCTACGAGCAGTACTTC.

This sequence joins TRBV7-2 and TRBJ1-4, with D perhaps matching TRBD1 (5 bases). Trimming shortened V by 1 base and J by 7 bases, and 13 bases separated the two germline ends. The germline V gene encodes CDR1 SGHTA and CDR2 FQGNSA. This CDR3 contains 15 residues. The CDR3 reads CASSLDGTGGEKLFF. CDR3 sequence (DNA): TGTGCCAGCAGCTTAGACGGGACCGGGGGTGAAAAACTGTTTTTT.

As regards this clone: A read error may produce the germline difference seen at one junction end. The chain uses TRBV7-9 and TRBJ2-1; 8 nucleotides agree with TRBD2. Germline CDR1 reads SEHNR; CDR2 reads FQNEAQ (reference sequence). The CDR3 contains 16 residues. In DNA, the CDR3 is TGTTCCAGCAGTCGATGGGGTAGCGGGATAGACAATGAGCAGTTCTTC. Translated, it gives CSSSRWGSGIDNEQFF.

This clone was observed once. J is TRBJ2-3 and V is TRBV9, with 8 bases identical to TRBD2. J lost 3 bases, V lost 0 bases, and 6 bases had no gene match. The CDR3 length is 16 residues. Germline CDR1 and CDR2: SGDLS and YYNGEE. The CDR3 DNA reads TGTGCCAGCAGCGTAGAGGCTAGCGGGCTAACAGATACGCAGTATTTT. Protein: CASSVEASGLTDTQYF.

The DNA for the CDR3 is TGTGCCACCACCCCCACGGGACTGGGATACGAGCAGTACTTC. Translating gives CATTPTGLGYEQYF. The chain employs TRBV28 and TRBJ2-7, with D tentatively TRBD2 (6 bases). This CDR3 has 14 amino acids. V dropped 10 bases and J dropped 4 bases, with 20 bases sitting between them. CDR1 and CDR2 (germline): MDHEN, SYDVKM. The whole variable domain, remainder taken from reference TRBV28 and TRBJ2-7, is DVKVTQSSRYLVKRTGEKVFLECVQDMDHENMFWYRQDPGLGLRLIYFSYDVKMKEKGDIPEGYSVSREKKERFSLILESASTNQTSMYLCATTPTGLGYEQYFGPGTRLTVT.

This clone is a singleton in its sample. The rearrangement uses TRBV28 and TRBJ2-7, with 9 nucleotides matching TRBD1. Germline trimming cut 7 bases from V and 5 bases from J; bases unmatched to any gene: 9. Germline CDR1 MDHEN, CDR2 SYDVKM. The CDR3 has 14 amino acids. CDR3 residues: CASIKTGGSHEQYF. CDR3 sequence (DNA): TGTGCCAGCATCAAGACAGGGGGTTCGCACGAGCAGTACTTC.

This chain links TRBV10-3 with TRBJ1-1, with a tentative D call TRBD1 (6 bases). The germline V and J ends were trimmed by 0 bases and 4 bases, with 12 bases remaining between them. The germline CDR1 and CDR2 sequences are ENHRY and SYGVKD. This CDR3 is built from 15 residues. CDR3 sequence reads: CAISESGGGATEAFF. CDR3 coding DNA: TGTGCCATCAGTGAGTCAGGAGGGGGGGCCACTGAAGCTTTCTTT.

The chain uses TRBV29-1 and TRBJ1-2, with TRBD1 matching over 12 bases. CDR1 is SQVTM and CDR2 is ANQGSEA in the germline V gene. V was clipped by 4 bases and J by 8 bases; unmatched bases: 8. The CDR3 runs to 14 residues. DNA of the CDR3: TGCAGCGTTGGGGGACAGGGGGCGTCTAGGGGCTACACCTTC. Its translation: CSVGGQGASRGYTF.

The rearrangement uses TRBV7-3 and TRBJ2-4, with D unresolved. V gave up 5 bases and J gave up 5 bases, with 13 bases separating them. Germline V lookup: CDR1 SGHTA, CDR2 FQGTGA. The CDR3 consists of 14 residues. The CDR3 loop is CASSRSVRENIQYF. The CDR3 nucleotides are TGTGCCAGCAGCCGCTCGGTTAGAGAAAACATTCAGTACTTC.

This clone was seen a single time. This sample also contains other DNA sequences that code for the same CDR3. The gene calls are TRBV5-1 and TRBJ2-2; 8 bases are a match to TRBD2. After removal of 3 bases from V and 5 bases from J, the junction contained 6 bases not matched to a gene. Germline V gene sequence: CDR1 SGHRS, CDR2 YFSETQ. This CDR3 has 15 amino acids. This CDR3 reads CASSSGTSRTGELFF. The CDR3 nucleotides are TGCGCCAGCAGCTCAGGGACTAGTCGTACCGGGGAGCTGTTTTTT.

This clone showed up just a few times. V usage is TRBV7-3 and J usage is TRBJ2-1, with 8 positions matching TRBD2. Germline V gives CDR1 SGHTA, CDR2 FQGTGA. J was trimmed by 6 bases and V by 1 base; bases with no gene match: 2. This CDR3 is built from 14 residues. CDR3 amino acids: CASSLSLAGNEQFF. CDR3 in DNA: TGTGCCAGCAGCTTAAGTCTAGCGGGCAATGAGCAGTTCTTC.

J is TRBJ1-4 and V is TRBV28; D may be TRBD1 (5 bases). CDR1 and CDR2 from the germline V gene are MDHEN and SYDVKM. Trimming shortened V by 2 bases and J by 7 bases, and 11 bases separated the two germline ends. The CDR3 runs to 14 residues. The CDR3 is CASSLGQGLEKLFF. The CDR3 coding sequence is TGTGCCAGCAGTTTAGGGCAGGGCCTTGAAAAACTGTTTTTT.

This clone has just a few counts. Compared with germline, one end of the junction differs, possibly owing to a read error. V usage is TRBV25-1 and J usage is TRBJ1-1; TRBD1 is a possible D gene (6 bases). The CDR3 runs 13 residues. Germline-derived CDR1 and CDR2 are MGHDK and SYGVNS. CDR3 sequence reads: CASSDLGASLILF. CDR3 nucleotides: TGTGCCAGCAGTGATTTGGGGGCCAGCCTAATCCTATTT.

The chain is built from TRBV5-1 and TRBJ2-1; TRBD2 aligns across 11 bases. Germline CDR1 is SGHRS and CDR2 is YFSETQ. V shed 4 bases and J 4 bases; nucleotides not matched to a gene: 7. The CDR3 loop spans 16 amino acids. The CDR3 sequence is CASSPLAGGPYNEQFF. In nucleotides, the CDR3 is TGCGCCAGCAGCCCATTAGCGGGAGGGCCATACAATGAGCAGTTCTTC.

V and J are TRBV6-5 and TRBJ2-5; TRBD2 might be the D (5 bases). The CDR3 sequence is 13 residues long. Germline CDR1 is MNHEY and CDR2 is SVGAGI. The ends were cut back, 7 bases at V and 5 bases at J, with 14 bases in the middle. CDR3 in amino acids: CASTKLGEETQYF. Written as DNA, the CDR3 is TGTGCCAGCACCAAACTCGGGGAGGAGACCCAGTACTTC.

A single count supports this clone. The chain's CDR3 is CASYRGRAGKEQFF. The CDR3 bases are TGTGCCAGCTATCGCGGGAGGGCCGGAAAGGAGCAGTTCTTC. V is TRBV7-2 and J is TRBJ2-1, with 9 bases that match TRBD2. Germline CDR1 reads SGHTA; CDR2 reads FQGNSA. This CDR3 has 14 residues. Germline trimming cut 8 bases from V and 10 bases from J; bases unmatched to any gene: 12.

V is TRBV4-1 and J is TRBJ2-3; 11 bases are a match to TRBD2. The CDR3 covers 15 residues. Germline assignment: CDR1 MGHRA and CDR2 YSYEKL. Trimming at V came to 5 bases and at J to 3 bases, leaving 4 bases not matched to a gene. CDR3: CASSDRLAGTDTQYF. DNA of the CDR3: TGCGCCAGCAGCGACCGACTAGCGGGAACAGATACGCAGTATTTT.

V usage is TRBV28 and J usage is TRBJ2-3, with a tentative D call TRBD1 (6 bases). The ends were cut back, 4 bases at V and 1 base at J, with 15 bases in the middle. This CDR3 has 16 amino acids. Germline V gives CDR1 MDHEN, CDR2 SYDVKM. For the CDR3, the DNA is TGTGCCAGCAGTTCCCCGCAGGGGATCGGCACAGATACGCAGTATTTT. It translates to CASSSPQGIGTDTQYF.

V and J are TRBV7-3 and TRBJ2-3; D may be TRBD1 (6 bases). Deletions cut 4 bases from V and 4 bases from J, with 12 bases between. The CDR3 is made up of 14 amino acids. The V gene's germline CDR1 is SGHTA and CDR2 FQGTGA. As DNA, the CDR3 is TGTGCCAGCAGCTCGAACAGGGACCCAGATACGCAGTATTTT. This codes for CASSSNRDPDTQYF.

Here the CDR3 reads CASSPQRGTRGYEQYF. The CDR3 coding sequence is TGTGCCAGCAGCCCCCAACGGGGTACCCGAGGGTACGAGCAGTACTTC. The chain couples TRBV7-8 to TRBJ2-7, with TRBD2 as a possible D gene (5 bases). CDR1 is SGHVS and CDR2 is FQNEAQ in the germline V gene. The CDR3 spans 16 residues. V was shortened by 5 bases and J by 4 bases, with 21 bases between the two germline ends.

In this sample, this clone turned up once. J is TRBJ1-1 and V is TRBV27; D not resolved. The germline V gene encodes CDR1 MNHEY and CDR2 SMNVEV (reference sequence). The CDR3 extends over 12 amino acids. Trimming left V 4 bases short and J 4 bases short, with 7 bases between. Here the CDR3 DNA reads TGTGCCAGCAGTTCTGGCAGCACTGAAGCTTTCTTT. Translating gives CASSSGSTEAFF.

This clone was detected once. The genes are TRBV2 and TRBJ2-5; 10 positions agree with TRBD2. From germline, CDR1 is SNHLY and CDR2 FYNNEI. The junction had 8 bases not matched to a gene; V was cut back by 8 bases and J by 5 bases. The CDR3 is made up of 14 amino acids. The chain's CDR3 is CASHPLAGRETQYF. The CDR3 DNA reads TGTGCCAGCCACCCACTAGCGGGAAGGGAGACCCAGTACTTC.

The rearrangement links TRBV5-5 to TRBJ2-7; 8 bases line up with TRBD1. Germline CDR1 is SGHKS and CDR2 is YYEKEE (reference sequence). This CDR3 has 14 residues. The V gene end was trimmed by 2 bases and the J gene end by 0 bases; junction bases not matched to a gene: 1. The CDR3 nucleotides are TGTGCCAGCAGCTTCAGGGGGCTCTCCTACGAGCAGTACTTC. Translation: CASSFRGLSYEQYF. The entire variable domain, with the rest obtained from reference TRBV5-5 and TRBJ2-7, is as follows: DAGVTQSPTHLIKTRGQQVTLRCSPISGHKSVSWYQQVLGQGPQFIFQYYEKEERGRGNFPDRFSARQFPNYSSELNVNALLLGDSALYLCASSFRGLSYEQYFGPGTRLTVT.